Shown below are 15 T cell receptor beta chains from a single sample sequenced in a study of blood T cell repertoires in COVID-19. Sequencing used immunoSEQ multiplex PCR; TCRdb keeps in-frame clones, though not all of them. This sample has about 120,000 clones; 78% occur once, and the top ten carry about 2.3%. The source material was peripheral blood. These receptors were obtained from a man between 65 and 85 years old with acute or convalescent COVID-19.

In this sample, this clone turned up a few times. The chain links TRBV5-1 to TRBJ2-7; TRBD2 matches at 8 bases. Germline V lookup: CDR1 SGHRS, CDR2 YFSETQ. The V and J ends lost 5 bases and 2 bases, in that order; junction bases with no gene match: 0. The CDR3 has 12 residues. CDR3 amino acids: CASRREAYEQYF. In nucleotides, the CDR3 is TGCGCCAGCAGGCGGGAGGCCTACGAGCAGTACTTC.

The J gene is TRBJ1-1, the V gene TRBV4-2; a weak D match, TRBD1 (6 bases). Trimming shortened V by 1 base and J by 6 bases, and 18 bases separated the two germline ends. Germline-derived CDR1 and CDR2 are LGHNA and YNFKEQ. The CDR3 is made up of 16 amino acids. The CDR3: CASSQGDPGAGAEAFF. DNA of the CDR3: TGTGCCAGCAGCCAAGGGGACCCAGGGGCGGGGGCTGAAGCTTTCTTT.

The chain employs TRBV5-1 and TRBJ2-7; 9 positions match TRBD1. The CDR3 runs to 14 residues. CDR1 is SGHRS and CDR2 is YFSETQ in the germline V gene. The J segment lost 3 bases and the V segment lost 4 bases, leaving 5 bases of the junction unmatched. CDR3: CASSDTTGGYEQYF. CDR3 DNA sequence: TGCGCCAGCAGCGACACGACAGGGGGCTACGAGCAGTACTTC.

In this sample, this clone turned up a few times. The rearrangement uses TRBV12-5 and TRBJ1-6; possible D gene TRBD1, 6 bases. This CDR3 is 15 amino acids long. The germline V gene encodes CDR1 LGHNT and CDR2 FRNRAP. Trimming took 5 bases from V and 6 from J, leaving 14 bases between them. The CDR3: CASGKQGPFNSPLHF. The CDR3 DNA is TGTGCTAGTGGTAAACAGGGCCCCTTTAATTCACCCCTCCACTTT.

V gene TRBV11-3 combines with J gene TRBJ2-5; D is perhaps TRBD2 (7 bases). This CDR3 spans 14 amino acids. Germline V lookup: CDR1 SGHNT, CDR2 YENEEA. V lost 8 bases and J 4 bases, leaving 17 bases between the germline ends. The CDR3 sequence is CASSSGGGTETQYF. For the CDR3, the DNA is TGTGCCAGCTCATCTGGCGGGGGCACAGAGACCCAGTACTTC.

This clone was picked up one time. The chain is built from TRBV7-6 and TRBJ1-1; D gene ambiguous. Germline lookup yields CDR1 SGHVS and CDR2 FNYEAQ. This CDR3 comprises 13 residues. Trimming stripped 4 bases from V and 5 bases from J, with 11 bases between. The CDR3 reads CASSWGGKTEAFF. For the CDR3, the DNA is TGTGCCAGCAGCTGGGGAGGGAAAACTGAAGCTTTCTTT.

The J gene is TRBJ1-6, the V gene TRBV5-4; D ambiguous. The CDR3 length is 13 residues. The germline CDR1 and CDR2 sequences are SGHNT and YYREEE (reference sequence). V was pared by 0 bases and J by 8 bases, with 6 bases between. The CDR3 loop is CASSLESYSPLHF. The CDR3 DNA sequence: TGTGCCAGCAGCTTGGAATCGTATTCACCCCTCCACTTT.

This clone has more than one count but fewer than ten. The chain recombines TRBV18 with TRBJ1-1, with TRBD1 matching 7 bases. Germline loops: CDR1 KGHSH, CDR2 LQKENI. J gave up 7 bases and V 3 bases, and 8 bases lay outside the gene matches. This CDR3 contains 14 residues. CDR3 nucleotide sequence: TGTGCCAGCTCACCGGCGACAGGGATCATTGAAGCTTTCTTT. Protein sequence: CASSPATGIIEAFF. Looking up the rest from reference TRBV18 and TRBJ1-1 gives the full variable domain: NAGVMQNPRHLVRRRGQEARLRCSPMKGHSHVYWYRQLPEEGLKFMVYLQKENIIDESGMPKERFSAEFPKEGPSILRIQQVVRGDSAAYFCASSPATGIIEAFFGQGTRLTVV.

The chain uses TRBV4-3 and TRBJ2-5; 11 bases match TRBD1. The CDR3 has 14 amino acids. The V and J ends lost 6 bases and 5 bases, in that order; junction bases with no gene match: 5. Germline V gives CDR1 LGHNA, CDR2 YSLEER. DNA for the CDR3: TGCGCCAGCAGTTCAGGACAGGGGGCGGAGACCCAGTACTTC. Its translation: CASSSGQGAETQYF.

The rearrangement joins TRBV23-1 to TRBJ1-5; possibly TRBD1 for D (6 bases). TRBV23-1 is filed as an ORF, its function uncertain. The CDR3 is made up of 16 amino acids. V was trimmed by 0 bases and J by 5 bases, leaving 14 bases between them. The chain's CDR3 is CASSQSGTGLDQPQHF. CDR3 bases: TGCGCCAGCAGTCAATCGGGAACAGGGTTGGATCAGCCCCAGCATTTT.

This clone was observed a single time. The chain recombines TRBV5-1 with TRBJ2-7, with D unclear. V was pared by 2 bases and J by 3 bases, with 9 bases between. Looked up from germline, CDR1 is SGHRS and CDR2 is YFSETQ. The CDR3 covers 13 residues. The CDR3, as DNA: TGCGCCAGCAGCTTTGAGAACGGCTACGAGCAGTACTTC. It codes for CASSFENGYEQYF.

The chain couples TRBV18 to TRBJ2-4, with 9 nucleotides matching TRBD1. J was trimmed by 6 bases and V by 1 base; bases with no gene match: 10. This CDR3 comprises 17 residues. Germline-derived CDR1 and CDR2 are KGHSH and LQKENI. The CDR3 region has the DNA TGTGCCAGCTCACCACAACAACCGGGACAGGGTGGAAACATTCAGTACTTC. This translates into CASSPQQPGQGGNIQYF.

The CDR3 loop is CASSYTGVITDTQYF. As DNA, the CDR3 is TGTGCCAGCAGTTACACGGGGGTGATCACAGATACGCAGTATTTT. V is TRBV6-5 and J is TRBJ2-3; a weak D match, TRBD2 (6 bases). Germline V gene data show CDR1 as MNHEY and CDR2 as SVGAGI. The V end was cut by 2 bases, the J end by 2 bases, with 11 bases between. The CDR3 is 15 amino acids.

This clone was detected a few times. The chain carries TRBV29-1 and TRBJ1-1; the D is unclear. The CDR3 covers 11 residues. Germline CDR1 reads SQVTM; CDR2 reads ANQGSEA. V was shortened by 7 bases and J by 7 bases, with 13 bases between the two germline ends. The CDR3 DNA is TGCAGCGCCGTAGAGGGATTTGAAGCTTTCTTT. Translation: CSAVEGFEAFF.

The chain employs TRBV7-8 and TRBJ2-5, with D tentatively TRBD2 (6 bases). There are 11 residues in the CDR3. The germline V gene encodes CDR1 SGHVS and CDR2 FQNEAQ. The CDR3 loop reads CAGGSLGTQYF. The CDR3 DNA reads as TGTGCGGGGGGATCTTTGGGGACCCAGTACTTC.